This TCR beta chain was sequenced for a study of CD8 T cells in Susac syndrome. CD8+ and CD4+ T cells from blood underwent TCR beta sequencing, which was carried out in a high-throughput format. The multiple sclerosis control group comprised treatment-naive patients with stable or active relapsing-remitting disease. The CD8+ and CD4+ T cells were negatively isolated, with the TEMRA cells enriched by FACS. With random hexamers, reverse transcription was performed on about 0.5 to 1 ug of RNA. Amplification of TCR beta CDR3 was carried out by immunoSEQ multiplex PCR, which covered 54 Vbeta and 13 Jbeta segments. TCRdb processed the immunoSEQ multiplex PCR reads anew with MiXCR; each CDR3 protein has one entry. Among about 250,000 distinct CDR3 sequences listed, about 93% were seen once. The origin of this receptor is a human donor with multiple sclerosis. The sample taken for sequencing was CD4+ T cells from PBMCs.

The CDR3 coding sequence is TGTGCCAGCGCCGCCCGCGGGGATGGGGCCAACGTCCTGACTTTC. Its translation is CASAARGDGANVLTF. The V gene is TRBV27, the J gene TRBJ2-6; D perhaps matches TRBD2 (6 bases). V was trimmed by 8 bases and J by 3 bases, leaving 14 bases between them. Looked up from germline, CDR1 is MNHEY and CDR2 is SMNVEV (reference sequence). CDR3 length: 15 amino acids. The complete variable domain, with remaining parts taken from reference TRBV27 and TRBJ2-6, reads EAQVTQNPRYLITVTGKKLTVTCSQNMNHEYMSWYRQDPGLGLRQIYYSMNVEVTDKGDVPEGYKVSRKEKRNFPLILESPSPNQTSLYFCASAARGDGANVLTFGAGSRLTVL.